This TCR beta chain was identified during a study of blood T cell repertoires in COVID-19. About the research overall: Whether acute or convalescent, the COVID-19 samples came from the United States, Italy and Spain. The cDNA or gDNA used as material had been derived from T cells, B-cell-depleted T cells, or PBMCs.

Germline CDR1 is SGDLS and CDR2 is YYNGEE. Germline trimming cut 4 bases from V and 0 bases from J; bases unmatched to any gene: 3. The CDR3 is made up of 17 amino acids. Sequencing used immunoSEQ multiplex PCR; TCRdb keeps in-frame clones, though not all of them. Here the sample spans around 100,000 clones, approximately 90% being singletons. This rearrangement joins TRBV9 to TRBJ2-5, with TRBD2 identical over 16 bases. The specimen was peripheral blood. This TCR was recovered from a woman in her 70s who had recovered from COVID-19. CDR3 DNA sequence: TGTGCCAGCAGCTTGGGACTAGCGGGGGGGGACCAAGAGACCCAGTACTTC. It yields the protein CASSLGLAGGDQETQYF.